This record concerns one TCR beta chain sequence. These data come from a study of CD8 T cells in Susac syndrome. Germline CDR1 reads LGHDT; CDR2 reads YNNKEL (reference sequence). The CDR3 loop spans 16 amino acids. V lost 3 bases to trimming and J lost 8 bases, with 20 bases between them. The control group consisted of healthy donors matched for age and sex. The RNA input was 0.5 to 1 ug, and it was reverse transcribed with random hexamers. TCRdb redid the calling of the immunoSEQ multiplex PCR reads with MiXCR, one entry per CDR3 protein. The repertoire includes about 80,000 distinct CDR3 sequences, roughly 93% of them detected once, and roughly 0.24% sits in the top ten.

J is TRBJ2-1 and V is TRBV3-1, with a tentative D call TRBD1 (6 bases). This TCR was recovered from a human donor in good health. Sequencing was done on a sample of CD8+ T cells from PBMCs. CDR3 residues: CASSHFDRSEPDEQFF. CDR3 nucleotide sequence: TGTGCCAGCAGCCACTTTGACAGGTCGGAACCGGATGAGCAGTTCTTC.